The 7 T cell receptor beta chains listed next were all sequenced from one sample in a study of OX40 agonist ivuxolimab in advanced cancers. Produced via immunoSEQ multiplex PCR; TCRdb's table is partial and in-frame only. The sample lists about 60,000 clones, about 90% occurring once. The starting material was CD4+ or CD8+ T cells sorted from blood, obtained in a trial of the OX40 agonist ivuxolimab. The receptors come from an adult with an advanced solid tumor such as melanoma, head and neck, liver or kidney cancer.

The chain employs TRBV4-1 and TRBJ1-2, with D tentatively TRBD1 (6 bases). Per germline, CDR1 MGHRA and CDR2 YSYEKL. The CDR3 sequence is 19 residues long. V gave up 1 base and J gave up 1 base, with 22 bases separating them. The CDR3 loop reads CASSQVSGEAEKVNYGYTF. The DNA of the CDR3 is TGCGCCAGCAGCCAAGTTTCAGGGGAGGCCGAAAAGGTTAACTATGGCTACACCTTC.

The V and J genes are TRBV6-1 and TRBJ2-1; D is perhaps TRBD1 (6 bases). This CDR3 has 13 residues. The V end was cut by 10 bases, the J end by 7 bases, with 17 bases between. Germline loops: CDR1 MNHNS, CDR2 SASEGT. The CDR3 protein is CATQGYRANEQFF. CDR3 sequence (DNA): TGTGCCACCCAAGGTTACAGGGCTAATGAGCAGTTCTTC.

The rearrangement links TRBV5-4 to TRBJ1-6; 10 bases agree with TRBD1. J lost 10 bases, V lost 3 bases, and 7 bases had no gene match. The germline V gene has CDR1 SGHNT and CDR2 YYREEE (reference sequence). This CDR3 region has 15 residues. In DNA form, the CDR3 reads TGTGCCAGCAGCTCGCCGGGACAGGGGATGTCACCCCTCCACTTT. Its translation is CASSSPGQGMSPLHF.

The chain employs TRBV6-5 and TRBJ1-2; D gene uncertain. The CDR3 is 13 residues long. Germline V gene lookup returns CDR1 MNHEY and CDR2 SVGAGI. V dropped 8 bases and J dropped 5 bases, with 15 bases sitting between them. CDR3 DNA sequence: TGTGCCAGCGCCAGTTCAGGAACATATGGCTACACCTTC. It yields the protein CASASSGTYGYTF.

The gene calls are TRBV30 and TRBJ2-2, with D uncertain. Germline CDR1 and CDR2: GTSNPN and SVGIG (reference sequence). The length of the CDR3 is 12 residues. V lost 2 bases to trimming and J lost 7 bases, with 8 bases between them. This CDR3 is CAWSPSNGELFF. The DNA of the CDR3 is TGTGCCTGGAGTCCGAGTAACGGGGAGCTGTTTTTT.

V usage is TRBV6-6 and J usage is TRBJ2-7; D is uncertain. Germline values: CDR1 MNHNY, CDR2 SVGAGI (reference sequence). This CDR3 is built from 13 residues. V gave up 2 bases and J gave up 4 bases, with 9 bases separating them. CDR3 in DNA: TGTGCCAGCAGTTACGGGGTTACTTACGAGCAGTACTTC. This gives the protein CASSYGVTYEQYF.

The chain combines TRBV20-1 with TRBJ1-1; a weak D match, TRBD1 (5 bases). The germline V and J ends were trimmed by 4 bases and 8 bases, with 11 bases remaining between them. The CDR3 totals 11 residues. Per germline, CDR1 DFQATT and CDR2 SNEGSKA (reference sequence). CDR3 sequence: CSAKGTREAFF. The CDR3 DNA reads TGCAGTGCTAAGGGGACGCGAGAAGCTTTCTTT.